These 25 T cell receptor beta chains were sequenced from one sample in a study of T cell repertoires in cytomegalovirus infection. TCRdb re-called the reads with MiXCR, one entry per CDR3 protein. The sample lists around 740,000 distinct CDR3 sequences, roughly 36% seen once, with more than 2.5% in the top ten. Specimen: PBMCs. The origin of the receptors is a human donor in good health (CMV status not recorded). Some clones in this sample may be carry-over from other donors' samples.

About this clonotype: This likely comes from a read error, as the CDR3 has no conserved phenylalanine or tryptophan at its end. This chain uses TRBV4-1 with TRBJ2-1, with 10 bases identical to TRBD1. Germline assignment: CDR1 MGHRA and CDR2 YSYEKL. The CDR3 loop spans 17 amino acids. CDR3 protein: CASSQVPGQGSYNEQFC. The CDR3 DNA reads as TGTGCCAGCAGCCAAGTCCCGGGACAGGGGTCCTACAATGAGCAGTTCTGC.

The rearrangement links TRBV5-1 to TRBJ1-4, with D unresolved. From germline, CDR1 is SGHRS and CDR2 YFSETQ. The CDR3 spans 15 residues. V lost 2 bases, J lost 3 bases, and 11 bases lay in between. In DNA, the CDR3 is TGCGCCAGCAGCTTACTGACGGTTCCTAATGAAAAACTGTTTTTT. It is translated as CASSLLTVPNEKLFF. Drawing the rest from reference TRBV5-1 and TRBJ1-4, the complete variable domain is KAGVTQTPRYLIKTRGQQVTLSCSPISGHRSVSWYQQTPGQGLQFLFEYFSETQRNKGNFPGRFSGRQFSNSRSEMNVSTLELGDSALYLCASSLLTVPNEKLFFGSGTQLSVL.

The rearrangement links TRBV20-1 to TRBJ2-1; D gene uncertain. Between the trimmed V and J ends, which lost 1 base and 8 bases, there was a span of 3 bases. Germline V gives CDR1 DFQATT, CDR2 SNEGSKA (reference sequence). This CDR3 region has 10 residues. CDR3 coding DNA: TGCAGTGCTAGAGCGTATGAGCAGTTCTTC. This sequence encodes CSARAYEQFF.

This chain joins TRBV24-1 and TRBJ2-2; the match to TRBD2 covers 11 bases. There are 18 residues in the CDR3. Germline CDR1 reads KGHDR; CDR2 reads SFDVKD. V lost 4 bases, J lost 0 bases, and 6 bases stayed unmatched. The CDR3 nucleotides read TGTGCCACCAGTGACCCTGCTAGCGGGAGGACGAACACCGGGGAGCTGTTTTTT. Protein product: CATSDPASGRTNTGELFF.

This clonotype was detected a few times. The rearrangement links TRBV7-2 to TRBJ2-3, with no clear D. In germline, CDR1 is SGHTA, CDR2 FQGNSA. V was clipped by 5 bases and J by 8 bases, with 14 bases between them. The CDR3 covers 13 residues. CDR3 protein: CASSRGRVRTQYF. Written as DNA, the CDR3 is TGTGCCAGCAGCCGCGGACGGGTCCGTACGCAGTATTTT.

V gene TRBV4-2 combines with J gene TRBJ2-3; 9 nucleotides line up with TRBD2. Germline trimming cut 0 bases from V and 2 bases from J; bases unmatched to any gene: 6. This CDR3 spans 17 amino acids. Germline lookup yields CDR1 LGHNA and CDR2 YNFKEQ. This CDR3 is CASSQDPIAGDTDTQYF. The CDR3 DNA reads as TGTGCCAGCAGCCAAGATCCGATAGCGGGGGACACAGATACGCAGTATTTT.

The chain is built from TRBV7-6 and TRBJ2-7, with D perhaps given as TRBD1 or TRBD2 (6 bases each). The germline CDR1 and CDR2 sequences are SGHVS and FNYEAQ. The CDR3 is 17 amino acids. V was pared by 5 bases and J by 6 bases, with 26 bases between. CDR3 loop: CASSHGNRVGRSLEQYF. CDR3 DNA sequence: TGTGCCAGCAGCCACGGAAACAGGGTAGGGAGGAGTCTCGAGCAGTACTTC.

The gene calls are TRBV20-1 and TRBJ2-5, with D perhaps TRBD1 (7 bases). Trimming took off 6 bases at V and 9 bases at J, with 20 bases between the two ends. CDR3 length: 13 amino acids. Germline assignment: CDR1 DFQATT and CDR2 SNEGSKA (reference sequence). CDR3 nucleotides: TGCAGTGCCAGTCAGGGGGGCCCGGAGTCCCAGTACTTC. Amino acids: CSASQGGPESQYF.

The sample holds a few counts of this clonotype. The rearrangement links TRBV28 to TRBJ1-3; the D is unclear. Germline CDR1 MDHEN, CDR2 SYDVKM. Trimming removed 6 bases from V and 4 bases from J, with 13 bases in between. The CDR3 is made up of 14 amino acids. CDR3 DNA sequence: TGTGCCAGCAGCCCTTCTTATGCGGGAAACACCATATATTTT. It translates to CASSPSYAGNTIYF.

This clonotype was seen more than once but under ten times. The CDR3 sequence: CASKLEDRDTQYF. CDR3 nucleotide sequence: TGTGCCAGCAAGCTGGAGGATCGGGATACGCAGTATTTT. The V gene is TRBV2, the J gene TRBJ2-3; a weak D match, TRBD2 (5 bases). The CDR3 length is 13 residues. V gave up 7 bases and J gave up 6 bases, with 14 bases separating them. Germline lookup yields CDR1 SNHLY and CDR2 FYNNEI.

The chain has TRBV7-9 and TRBJ2-5; D is uncertain. The germline gives CDR1 SEHNR, CDR2 FQNEAQ (reference sequence). The length of the CDR3 is 12 residues. Trimming pared 5 bases from V and 3 bases from J, leaving 7 bases between. The CDR3 is CASSVIEETQYF. CDR3 in DNA: TGTGCCAGCAGCGTTATAGAAGAGACCCAGTACTTC.

The chain has TRBV6-1 and TRBJ1-5; D is possibly TRBD1 (6 bases). The germline gives CDR1 MNHNS, CDR2 SASEGT. The CDR3 is 13 amino acids. Deletions cut 5 bases from V and 5 bases from J, with 10 bases between. The CDR3 sequence: CASSPDSHQPQHF. CDR3 nucleotide sequence: TGTGCCAGCAGTCCGGACAGCCATCAGCCCCAGCATTTT.

To note about this clonotype: The junction differs from germline at one of its ends, possibly a read error. The chain carries TRBV12-3 or TRBV12-4 and TRBJ2-3, with 9 bases lining up with TRBD2. CDR3 length: 16 amino acids. CDR3 region: CASSFSIAGVEDTKSF. CDR3 bases: TGTGCAAGCAGTTTTTCAATAGCGGGAGTGGAAGATACGAAGTCTTTT.

The rearrangement joins TRBV19 to TRBJ1-5, with D possibly being TRBD1 (6 bases). The CDR3 totals 13 residues. Germline V gene sequence: CDR1 LNHDA, CDR2 SQIVND (reference sequence). V gave up 8 bases and J gave up 5 bases, with 13 bases separating them. The CDR3 bases are TGTGCCAGTGAGGGGGGTGGGGATCAGCCCCAGCATTTT. It translates to CASEGGGDQPQHF.

Concerning this clonotype: This is likely a read error, given that the CDR3 carries no conserved phenylalanine or tryptophan at its end. The DNA of the CDR3 is TGTGCCAGCAGCTTAGACCTTAGCGCGACTCCCTACGAGCAGTACTTA. It codes for CASSLDLSATPYEQYL. The rearrangement uses TRBV11-2 and TRBJ2-7; D possibly corresponds to TRBD2 (5 bases). Per the germline V gene, CDR1 is SGHAT and CDR2 is FQNNGV. V dropped 0 bases and J dropped 2 bases, with 14 bases sitting between them. The CDR3 is 16 amino acids.

The chain couples TRBV4-1 to TRBJ2-1; TRBD1 matches at 10 bases. The germline V gene encodes CDR1 MGHRA and CDR2 YSYEKL. Trimming removed 5 bases from V and 7 bases from J; junction bases left unmatched: 5. There are 14 residues in the CDR3. The chain's CDR3 is CASSYRDRGNEQFF. The CDR3 DNA follows: TGCGCCAGCAGCTACCGGGACAGGGGTAATGAGCAGTTCTTC.

This clonotype has only a few counts. The genes are TRBV28 and TRBJ1-1; 12 nucleotides agree with TRBD1. CDR1 is MDHEN, CDR2 SYDVKM, per germline. V was clipped by 2 bases and J by 2 bases; unmatched bases: 9. The CDR3 length is 18 residues. The CDR3 DNA sequence: TGTGCCAGCAGTTTACCACAGGTGGGACAGGGGGCCAACACTGAAGCTTTCTTT. It is translated as CASSLPQVGQGANTEAFF. Filled out from reference TRBV28 and TRBJ1-1, the complete variable domain reads DVKVTQSSRYLVKRTGEKVFLECVQDMDHENMFWYRQDPGLGLRLIYFSYDVKMKEKGDIPEGYSVSREKKERFSLILESASTNQTSMYLCASSLPQVGQGANTEAFFGQGTRLTVV.

This clonotype was counted only a few times. This rearrangement joins TRBV28 to TRBJ1-1; D is uncertain. CDR3 size: 14 residues. Germline V lookup: CDR1 MDHEN, CDR2 SYDVKM. V was pared by 9 bases and J by 4 bases, with 18 bases between. The CDR3 nucleotides are TGTGCCAGTAGTAAGGAGGGAAGGTTCACTGAAGCTTTCTTT. It encodes CASSKEGRFTEAFF.

The CDR3 is CASSTQGERNQPQHF. The CDR3 DNA is TGTGCCAGCAGTACACAGGGAGAGAGGAATCAGCCCCAGCATTTT. The chain has TRBV6-8 and TRBJ1-5, with D perhaps TRBD1 (6 bases). Germline lookup yields CDR1 MNHGY and CDR2 SAAAGT. The CDR3 is 15 residues long. The ends were cut back, 5 bases at V and 4 bases at J, with 15 bases in the middle.

This clonotype was recorded a few times. The chain recombines TRBV5-1 with TRBJ2-5; the D gene could be TRBD1 or TRBD2 (6 bases each). Germline assignment: CDR1 SGHRS and CDR2 YFSETQ. The V end was cut by 4 bases, the J end by 9 bases, with 19 bases between. This CDR3 region has 14 residues. The CDR3 sequence is CASSRDPTRGPQYF. In nucleotides, the CDR3 is TGCGCCAGCAGCCGGGACCCAACTCGGGGGCCCCAGTACTTC.

The chain joins TRBV27 to TRBJ1-6; TRBD1 aligns across 10 bases. CDR3 size: 17 residues. Germline V gives CDR1 MNHEY, CDR2 SMNVEV (reference sequence). J was trimmed by 7 bases and V by 6 bases; bases with no gene match: 12. CDR3: CASRLGDRGYPNSPLHF. In nucleotides, the CDR3 is TGTGCCAGCAGGCTAGGGGACAGGGGATACCCCAATTCACCCCTCCACTTT.

This clonotype was counted ten times or more. The rearrangement links TRBV7-2 to TRBJ1-1; unclear D gene. CDR3 length equals 13 residues. Germline V gene lookup returns CDR1 SGHTA and CDR2 FQGNSA. Trimming pared 5 bases from V and 0 bases from J, leaving 7 bases between. In DNA form, the CDR3 reads TGTGCCAGCAGCCCTATGATGAACACTGAAGCTTTCTTT. Protein sequence: CASSPMMNTEAFF.

There are a few counts of this clonotype. The rearrangement joins TRBV7-2 to TRBJ2-3; D unclear. CDR1 and CDR2 (germline): SGHTA, FQGNSA. With 0 bases removed from V and 2 bases from J, the gap between germline ends came to 9 bases. The CDR3 has 15 residues. As DNA, the CDR3 is TGTGCCAGCAGCTTAGCTAGATTTCTCACAGATACGCAGTATTTT. Its translation: CASSLARFLTDTQYF.

This clonotype was detected many times. The chain recombines TRBV7-2 with TRBJ2-5; weak D call: TRBD1 (5 bases). CDR1 is SGHTA, CDR2 FQGNSA, per germline. The CDR3 covers 15 residues. V was cut by 6 bases and J by 1 base, with 15 bases left in between. The CDR3 nucleotides read TGTGCCAGCAGTTCGCAGGGTTTTGCCCAAGAGACCCAGTACTTC. It encodes CASSSQGFAQETQYF.

This clonotype was seen only a few times. The chain links TRBV24-1 to TRBJ2-3; 9 bases align to TRBD1. Germline-derived CDR1 and CDR2 are KGHDR and SFDVKD. This CDR3 region has 14 residues. J lost 3 bases, V lost 9 bases, and 6 bases had no gene match. CDR3 region: CATGGTGRTDTQYF. The CDR3 DNA reads as TGTGCCACCGGAGGGACAGGGAGGACAGATACGCAGTATTTT.